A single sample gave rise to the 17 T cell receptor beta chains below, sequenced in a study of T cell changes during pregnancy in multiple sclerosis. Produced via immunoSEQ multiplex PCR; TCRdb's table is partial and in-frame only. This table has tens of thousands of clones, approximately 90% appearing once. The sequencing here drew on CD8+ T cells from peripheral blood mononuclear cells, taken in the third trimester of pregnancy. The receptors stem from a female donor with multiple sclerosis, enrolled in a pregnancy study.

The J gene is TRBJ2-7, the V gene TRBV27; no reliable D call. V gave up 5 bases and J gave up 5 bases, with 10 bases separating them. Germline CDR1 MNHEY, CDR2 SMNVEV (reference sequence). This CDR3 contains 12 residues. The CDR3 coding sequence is TGTGCCAGCAGTACTCTTTCCCACGAGCAGTACTTC. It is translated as CASSTLSHEQYF.

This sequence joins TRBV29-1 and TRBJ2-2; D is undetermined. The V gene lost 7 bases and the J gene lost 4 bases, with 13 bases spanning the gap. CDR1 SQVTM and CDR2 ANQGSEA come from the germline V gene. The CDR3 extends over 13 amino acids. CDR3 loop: CSAMGPGTGELFF. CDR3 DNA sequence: TGCAGCGCTATGGGCCCCGGCACCGGGGAGCTGTTTTTT.

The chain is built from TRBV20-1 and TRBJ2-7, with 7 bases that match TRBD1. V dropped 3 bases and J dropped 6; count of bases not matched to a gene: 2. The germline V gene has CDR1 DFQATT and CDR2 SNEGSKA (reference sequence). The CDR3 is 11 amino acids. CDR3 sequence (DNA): TGCAGTGCTAGTAAGGGGGCCGAGCAGTACTTC. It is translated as CSASKGAEQYF.

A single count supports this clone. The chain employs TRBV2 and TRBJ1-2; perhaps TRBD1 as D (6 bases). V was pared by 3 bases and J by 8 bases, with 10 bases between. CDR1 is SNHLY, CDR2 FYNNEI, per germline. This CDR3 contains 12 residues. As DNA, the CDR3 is TGTGCCAGCAGTGACCCAGGGGACGGCTACACCTTC. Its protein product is CASSDPGDGYTF.

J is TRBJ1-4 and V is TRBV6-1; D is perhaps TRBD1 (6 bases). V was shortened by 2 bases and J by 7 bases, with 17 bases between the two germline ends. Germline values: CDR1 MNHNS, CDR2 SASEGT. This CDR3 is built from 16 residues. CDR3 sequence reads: CASSELGGQGAEKLFF. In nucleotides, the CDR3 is TGTGCCAGCAGTGAATTGGGGGGGCAGGGAGCTGAAAAACTGTTTTTT.

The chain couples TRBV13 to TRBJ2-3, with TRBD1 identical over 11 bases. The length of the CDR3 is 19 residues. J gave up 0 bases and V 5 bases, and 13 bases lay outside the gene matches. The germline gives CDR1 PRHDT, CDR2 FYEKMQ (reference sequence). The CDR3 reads CASSGYPGTGGDSTDTQYF. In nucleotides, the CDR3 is TGTGCCAGCAGCGGATACCCCGGGACAGGGGGTGATAGCACAGATACGCAGTATTTT.

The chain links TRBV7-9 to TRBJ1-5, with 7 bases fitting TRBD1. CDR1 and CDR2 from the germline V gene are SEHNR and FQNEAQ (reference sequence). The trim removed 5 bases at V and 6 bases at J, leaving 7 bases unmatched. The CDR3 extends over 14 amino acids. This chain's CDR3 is CASSNEGAGQPQHF. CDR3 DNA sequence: TGTGCCAGCAGCAATGAGGGGGCAGGTCAGCCCCAGCATTTT.

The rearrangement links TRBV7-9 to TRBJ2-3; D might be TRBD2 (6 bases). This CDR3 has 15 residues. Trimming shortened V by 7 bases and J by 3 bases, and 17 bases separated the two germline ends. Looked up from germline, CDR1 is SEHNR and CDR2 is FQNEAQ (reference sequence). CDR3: CASIFAGMTTDTQYF. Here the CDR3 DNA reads TGTGCCAGCATCTTCGCGGGGATGACAACAGATACGCAGTATTTT.

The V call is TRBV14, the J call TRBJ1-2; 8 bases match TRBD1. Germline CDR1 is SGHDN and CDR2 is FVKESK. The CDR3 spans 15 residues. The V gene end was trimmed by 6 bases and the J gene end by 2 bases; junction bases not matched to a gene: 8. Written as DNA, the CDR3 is TGTGCCAGCAGGAAGACCGACAGGGGCAACTATGGCTACACCTTC. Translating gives CASRKTDRGNYGYTF.

The CDR3 coding sequence is TGTGCCAGCAGCCACGGGACAGGGGAGACCTACGAGCAGTACTTC. Amino acids: CASSHGTGETYEQYF. This chain connects TRBV4-2 to TRBJ2-7; TRBD1 aligns across 10 bases. CDR3 length equals 15 residues. V lost 3 bases, J lost 2 bases, and 4 bases stayed unmatched. CDR1 is LGHNA and CDR2 is YNFKEQ in the germline V gene.

The CDR3 loop reads CAISGTSGEPYEQYF. The CDR3 DNA follows: TGTGCCATCAGTGGGACTAGCGGGGAACCTTACGAGCAGTACTTC. The rearrangement joins TRBV10-3 to TRBJ2-7; TRBD2 agrees at 12 bases. In germline, CDR1 is ENHRY, CDR2 SYGVKD. The V and J ends lost 4 bases and 4 bases, in that order; junction bases with no gene match: 5. CDR3 length: 15 amino acids.

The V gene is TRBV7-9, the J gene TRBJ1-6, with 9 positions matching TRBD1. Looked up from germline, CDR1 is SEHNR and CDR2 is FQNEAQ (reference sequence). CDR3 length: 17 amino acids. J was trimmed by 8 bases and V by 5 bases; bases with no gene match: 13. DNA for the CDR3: TGTGCCAGCAGCACAACCACAGGGGGCGCGGCGGATTCACCCCTCCACTTT. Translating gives CASSTTTGGAADSPLHF.

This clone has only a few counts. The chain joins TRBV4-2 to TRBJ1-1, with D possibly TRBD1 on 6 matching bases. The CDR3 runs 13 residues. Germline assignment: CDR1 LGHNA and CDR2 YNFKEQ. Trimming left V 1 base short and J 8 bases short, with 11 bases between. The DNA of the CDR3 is TGTGCCAGCAGCCAAGGGACAGACCTCGAAGCTTTCTTT. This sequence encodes CASSQGTDLEAFF.

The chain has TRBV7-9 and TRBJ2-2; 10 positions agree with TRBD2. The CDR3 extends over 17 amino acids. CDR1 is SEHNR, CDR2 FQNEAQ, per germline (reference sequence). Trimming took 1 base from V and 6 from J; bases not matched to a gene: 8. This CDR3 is CASSLVRASGSPGELFF. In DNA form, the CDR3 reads TGTGCCAGCAGCTTAGTCCGGGCTAGCGGGAGCCCCGGGGAGCTGTTTTTT.

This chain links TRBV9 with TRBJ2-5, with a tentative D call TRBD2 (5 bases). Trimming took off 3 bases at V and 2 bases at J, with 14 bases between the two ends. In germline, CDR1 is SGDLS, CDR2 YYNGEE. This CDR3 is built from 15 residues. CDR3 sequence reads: CASSAGHSGQETQYF. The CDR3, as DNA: TGTGCCAGCAGCGCCGGCCACTCGGGGCAAGAGACCCAGTACTTC.

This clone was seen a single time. In DNA, the CDR3 is TGTGCCAGCAGTTCCGGACAGATTAGTCCCGGGGAGCTGTTTTTT. Translation: CASSSGQISPGELFF. The chain is built from TRBV2 and TRBJ2-2; possible D gene TRBD1, 6 bases. The V end was cut by 5 bases, the J end by 6 bases, with 16 bases between. This CDR3 is built from 15 residues. CDR1 is SNHLY, CDR2 FYNNEI, per germline. The whole variable domain, remainder taken from reference TRBV2 and TRBJ2-2, is EPEVTQTPSHQVTQMGQEVILRCVPISNHLYFYWYRQILGQKVEFLVSFYNNEISEKSEIFDDQFSVERPDGSNFTLKIRSTKLEDSAMYFCASSSGQISPGELFFGEGSRLTVL.

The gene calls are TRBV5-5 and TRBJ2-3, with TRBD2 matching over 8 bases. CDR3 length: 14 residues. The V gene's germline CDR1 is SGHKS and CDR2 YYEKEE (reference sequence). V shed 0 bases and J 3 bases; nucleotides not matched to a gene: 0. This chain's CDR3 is CASSLAGGTDTQYF. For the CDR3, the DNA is TGTGCCAGCAGCTTGGCGGGGGGGACAGATACGCAGTATTTT.